The rows below give T cell receptor beta chains drawn from one sample of a study of cytomegalovirus exposure and HLA in healthy donors. Using immunoSEQ multiplex PCR, the repertoire was profiled, and TCRdb retains in-frame clones only, with some absent. This sample has fewer than 250,000 clones; 75% to 85% occur once, and the top ten carry roughly 15%. Material for sequencing was PBMCs. These receptors were collected from a woman in her thirties in good health and CMV-seropositive. The CDR3 runs from the conserved cysteine through the conserved F or W. A D gene is named only where the DNA matches it firmly. Clone sizes are given selectively: once, few, many, or a class where the clone is expanded.

V: TRBV18
D: -
J: TRBJ2-6
size: -
CDR3: CASSPLQGPGANVLTF
DNA: TGTGCCAGCTCACCATTACAGGGCCCTGGGGCCAACGTCCTGACTTTC

V: TRBV15
D: -
J: TRBJ1-4
size: -
CDR3: CATSRDPLNEKLFF
DNA: TGTGCCACCAGCAGAGACCCCCTCAATGAAAAACTGTTTTTT

V: TRBV30
D: TRBD2
J: TRBJ2-1
size: -
CDR3: CAWSGTSLYNEQFF
DNA: TGTGCCTGGAGTGGGACTAGCTTGTACAATGAGCAGTTCTTC

V: TRBV9
D: TRBD1
J: TRBJ1-2
size: -
CDR3: CASSSRTGKGYTF
DNA: TGTGCCAGCAGCTCGAGGACAGGGAAGGGCTACACCTTC

V: TRBV29-1
D: -
J: TRBJ2-1
size: few
CDR3: CSLLGVHEQFF
DNA: TGCAGTTTACTGGGCGTGCATGAGCAGTTCTTC

V: TRBV7-2
D: -
J: TRBJ1-1
size: few
CDR3: CASSYRGFGRGGDTEAFF
DNA: TGTGCCAGCAGCTACCGAGGTTTTGGGCGGGGGGGGGACACTGAAGCTTTCTTT

V: TRBV5-4
D: -
J: TRBJ2-7
size: -
CDR3: CASSLRGYEQYF
DNA: TGTGCCAGCAGCCTCCGGGGATACGAGCAGTACTTC

V: TRBV27
D: TRBD1
J: TRBJ1-2
size: -
CDR3: CASSLGTGVGYTF
DNA: TGTGCCAGCAGTTTGGGGACAGGGGTGGGCTACACCTTC

V: TRBV4-3
D: -
J: TRBJ2-3
size: once
CDR3: CASSPLRGGGTDTQYF
DNA: TGCGCCAGCAGCCCCCTCCGGGGAGGGGGGACAGATACGCAGTATTTT

V: TRBV5-1
D: TRBD1
J: TRBJ1-1
size: -
CDR3: CASSSGTGNTEAFF
DNA: TGCGCCAGCAGCTCCGGGACAGGAAACACTGAAGCTTTCTTT

V: TRBV6-1
D: TRBD2
J: TRBJ2-3
size: -
CDR3: CASGLAGPGTDTQYF
DNA: TGTGCCAGCGGACTAGCGGGACCTGGGACAGATACGCAGTATTTT

V: TRBV4-2
D: -
J: TRBJ2-5
size: few
CDR3: CASSPDLYQETQYF
DNA: TGTGCCAGCAGCCCGGACTTATACCAAGAGACCCAGTACTTC

V: TRBV9
D: -
J: TRBJ1-1
size: -
CDR3: CASGQMNTEAFF
DNA: TGTGCCAGCGGACAGATGAACACTGAAGCTTTCTTT